The subject of this entry is one TCR beta chain. These data belong to a study of blood T cell repertoires in COVID-19. Study at large: T cells, B-cell-depleted T cells, or PBMCs provided the cDNA or gDNA that served as material.

In the source study's methods: It was from reference gene primer amplification that nucleated cell counts were estimated. The assay was immunoSEQ multiplex PCR, and TCRdb's table has in-frame clones only and misses some. That table furnishes V, J and clone size, whereas the DNA furnished D and trimming. Here the sample spans more than 150,000 clones, about 80% being singletons. The sequencing sample was made of peripheral blood. The clonotype originates from a man aged 25 to 40 with active or convalescent COVID-19.

CDR3 region: CATAGSGTEAFF. As DNA, the CDR3 is TGTGCCACCGCGGGGTCAGGCACTGAAGCTTTCTTT. This chain links TRBV6-5 with TRBJ1-1, with D unresolved. CDR3 length equals 12 residues. Germline V gene lookup returns CDR1 MNHEY and CDR2 SVGAGI. The ends were cut back, 10 bases at V and 4 bases at J, with 13 bases in the middle.